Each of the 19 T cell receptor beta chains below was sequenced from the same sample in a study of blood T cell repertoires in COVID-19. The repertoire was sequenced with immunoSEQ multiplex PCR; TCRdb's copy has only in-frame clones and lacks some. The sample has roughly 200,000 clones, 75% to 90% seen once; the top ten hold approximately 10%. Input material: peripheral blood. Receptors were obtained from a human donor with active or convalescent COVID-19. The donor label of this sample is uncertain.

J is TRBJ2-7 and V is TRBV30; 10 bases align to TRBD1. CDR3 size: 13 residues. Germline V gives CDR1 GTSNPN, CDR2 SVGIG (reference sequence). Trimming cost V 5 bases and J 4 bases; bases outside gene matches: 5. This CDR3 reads CAWEGQGFYEQYF. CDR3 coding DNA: TGTGCCTGGGAGGGACAGGGGTTTTACGAGCAGTACTTC.

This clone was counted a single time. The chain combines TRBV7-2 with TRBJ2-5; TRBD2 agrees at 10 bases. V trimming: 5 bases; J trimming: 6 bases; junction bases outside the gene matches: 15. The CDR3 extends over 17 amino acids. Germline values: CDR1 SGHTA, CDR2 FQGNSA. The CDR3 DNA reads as TGTGCCAGCAGCGCCCTAAGCGGGGGGGCCAGAACAAAGACCCAGTACTTC. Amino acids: CASSALSGGARTKTQYF. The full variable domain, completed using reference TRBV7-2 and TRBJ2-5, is GAGVSQSPSNKVTEKGKDVELRCDPISGHTALYWYRQSLGQGLEFLIYFQGNSAPDKSGLPSDRFSAERTGGSVSTLTIQRTQQEDSAVYLCASSALSGGARTKTQYFGPGTRLLVL.

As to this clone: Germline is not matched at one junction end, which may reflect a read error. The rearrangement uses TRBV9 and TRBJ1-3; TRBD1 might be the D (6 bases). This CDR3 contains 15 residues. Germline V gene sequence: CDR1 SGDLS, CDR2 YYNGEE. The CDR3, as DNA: TGTGCCAGCAGCGCACAGGGCCCTTCTGGAAGCACCATATATTTT. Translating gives CASSAQGPSGSTIYF.

The CDR3 protein is CSVSRDTEAFF. The CDR3 nucleotides are TGCAGCGTCAGCAGGGACACTGAAGCTTTCTTT. This chain links TRBV29-1 with TRBJ1-1; D possibly corresponds to TRBD1 (5 bases). Per germline, CDR1 SQVTM and CDR2 ANQGSEA. V lost 6 bases and J lost 3, with 8 bases in between. CDR3 length: 11 residues.

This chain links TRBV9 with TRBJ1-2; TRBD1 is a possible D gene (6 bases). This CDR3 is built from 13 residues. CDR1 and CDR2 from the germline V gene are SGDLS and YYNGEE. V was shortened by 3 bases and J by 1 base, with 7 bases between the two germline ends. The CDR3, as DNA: TGTGCCAGCAGCGGGACAGTTAACTATGGCTACACCTTC. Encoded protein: CASSGTVNYGYTF.

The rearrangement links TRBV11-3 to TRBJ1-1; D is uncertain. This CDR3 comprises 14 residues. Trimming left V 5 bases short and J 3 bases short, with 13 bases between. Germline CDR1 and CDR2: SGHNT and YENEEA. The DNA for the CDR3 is TGTGCCAGCAGCACCAGTACGGGGTACACTGAAGCTTTCTTT. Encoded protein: CASSTSTGYTEAFF.

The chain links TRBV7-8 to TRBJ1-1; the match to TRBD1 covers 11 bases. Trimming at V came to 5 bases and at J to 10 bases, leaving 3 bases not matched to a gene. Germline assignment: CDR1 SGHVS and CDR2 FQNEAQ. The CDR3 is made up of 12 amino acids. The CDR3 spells CASSPDRGRAFF. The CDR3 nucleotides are TGTGCCAGCAGCCCGGACAGGGGGCGAGCTTTCTTT.

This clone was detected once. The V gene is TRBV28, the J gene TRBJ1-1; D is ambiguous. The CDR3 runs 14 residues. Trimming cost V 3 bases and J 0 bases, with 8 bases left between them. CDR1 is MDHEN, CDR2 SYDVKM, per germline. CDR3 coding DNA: TGTGCCAGCAGTTTTGGCAACATGAACACTGAAGCTTTCTTT. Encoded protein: CASSFGNMNTEAFF.

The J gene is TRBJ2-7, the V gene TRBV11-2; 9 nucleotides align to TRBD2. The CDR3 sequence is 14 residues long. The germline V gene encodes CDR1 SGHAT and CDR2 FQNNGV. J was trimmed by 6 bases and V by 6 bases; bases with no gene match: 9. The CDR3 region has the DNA TGTGCCAGCAGGCTCAGGCGGGAGGGCCGCGAGCAGTACTTC. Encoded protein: CASRLRREGREQYF.

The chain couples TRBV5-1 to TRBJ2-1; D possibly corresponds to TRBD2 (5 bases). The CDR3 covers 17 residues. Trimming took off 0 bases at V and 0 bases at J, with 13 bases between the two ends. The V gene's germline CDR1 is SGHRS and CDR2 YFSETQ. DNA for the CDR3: TGCGCCAGCAGCTTGGGCCGGGGATCGAGCTCCTACAATGAGCAGTTCTTC. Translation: CASSLGRGSSSYNEQFF.

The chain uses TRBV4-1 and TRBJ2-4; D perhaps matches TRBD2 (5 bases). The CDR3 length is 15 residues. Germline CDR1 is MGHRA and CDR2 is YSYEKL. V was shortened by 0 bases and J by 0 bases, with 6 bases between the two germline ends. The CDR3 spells CASSQEAVAKNIQYF. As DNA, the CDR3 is TGCGCCAGCAGCCAAGAAGCGGTAGCCAAAAACATTCAGTACTTC.

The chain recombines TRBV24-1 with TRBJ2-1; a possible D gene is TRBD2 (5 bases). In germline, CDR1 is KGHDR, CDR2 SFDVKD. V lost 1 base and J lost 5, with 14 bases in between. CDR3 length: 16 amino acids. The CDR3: CATSDFNPLGNNEQFF. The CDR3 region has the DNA TGTGCCACCAGTGATTTCAACCCACTAGGCAACAATGAGCAGTTCTTC.

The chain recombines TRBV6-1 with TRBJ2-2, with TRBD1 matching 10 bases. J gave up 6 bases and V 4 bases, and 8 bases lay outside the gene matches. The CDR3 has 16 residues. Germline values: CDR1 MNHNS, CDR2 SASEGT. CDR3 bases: TGTGCCAGCAGTGGACGACAGGGGGCGCGTGCCGGGGAGCTGTTTTTT. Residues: CASSGRQGARAGELFF.

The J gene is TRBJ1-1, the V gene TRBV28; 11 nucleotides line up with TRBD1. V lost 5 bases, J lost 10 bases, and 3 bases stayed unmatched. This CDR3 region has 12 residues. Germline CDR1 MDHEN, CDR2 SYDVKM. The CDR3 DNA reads TGTGCCAGCAGTGGGGGACAGGGGGGAGCTTTCTTT. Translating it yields CASSGGQGGAFF.

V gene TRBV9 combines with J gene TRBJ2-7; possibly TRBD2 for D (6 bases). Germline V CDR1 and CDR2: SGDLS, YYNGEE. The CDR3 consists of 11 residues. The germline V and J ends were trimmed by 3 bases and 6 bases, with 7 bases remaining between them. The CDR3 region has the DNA TGTGCCAGCAGCGCGGGACTCGAGCAGTACTTC. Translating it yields CASSAGLEQYF. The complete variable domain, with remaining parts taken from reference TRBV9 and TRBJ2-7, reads DSGVTQTPKHLITATGQRVTLRCSPRSGDLSVYWYQQSLDQGLQFLIQYYNGEERAKGNILERFSAQQFPDLHSELNLSSLELGDSALYFCASSAGLEQYFGPGTRLTVT.

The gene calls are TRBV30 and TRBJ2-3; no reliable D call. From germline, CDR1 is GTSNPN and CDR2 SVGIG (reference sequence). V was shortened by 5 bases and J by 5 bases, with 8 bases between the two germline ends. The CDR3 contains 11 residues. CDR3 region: CAWESVDTQYF. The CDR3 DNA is TGTGCCTGGGAGTCAGTAGATACGCAGTATTTT.

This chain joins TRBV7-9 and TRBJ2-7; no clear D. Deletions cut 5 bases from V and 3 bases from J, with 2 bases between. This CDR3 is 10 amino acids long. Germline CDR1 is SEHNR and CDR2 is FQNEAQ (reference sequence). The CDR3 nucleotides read TGTGCCAGCAGCCTCTACGAGCAGTACTTC. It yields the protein CASSLYEQYF.

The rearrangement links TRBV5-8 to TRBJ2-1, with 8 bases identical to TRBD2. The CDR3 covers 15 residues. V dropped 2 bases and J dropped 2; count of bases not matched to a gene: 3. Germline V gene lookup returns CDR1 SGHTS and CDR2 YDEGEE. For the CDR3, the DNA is TGTGCCAGCAGCTTAGCGGGAGCCACCTACAATGAGCAGTTCTTC. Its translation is CASSLAGATYNEQFF.

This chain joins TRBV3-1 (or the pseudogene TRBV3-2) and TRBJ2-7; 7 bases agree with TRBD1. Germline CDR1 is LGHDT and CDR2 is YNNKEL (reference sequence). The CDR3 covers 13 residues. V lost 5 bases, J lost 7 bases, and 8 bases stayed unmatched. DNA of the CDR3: TGTGCCAGCAGCTCCGGGACAGTAACGGAGCAGTACTTC. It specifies CASSSGTVTEQYF.